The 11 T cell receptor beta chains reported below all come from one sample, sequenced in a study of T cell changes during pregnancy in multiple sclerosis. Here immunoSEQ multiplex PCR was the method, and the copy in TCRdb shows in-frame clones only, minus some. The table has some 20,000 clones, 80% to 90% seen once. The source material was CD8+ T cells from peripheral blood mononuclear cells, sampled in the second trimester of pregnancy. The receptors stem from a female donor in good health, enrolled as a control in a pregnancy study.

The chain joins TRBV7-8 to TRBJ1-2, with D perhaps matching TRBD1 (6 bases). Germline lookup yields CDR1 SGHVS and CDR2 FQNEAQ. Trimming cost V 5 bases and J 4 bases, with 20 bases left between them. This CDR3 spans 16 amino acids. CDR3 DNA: TGTGCCAGCAGCGCCGGCCCAGGGGCCAAAGTCTATGGCTACACCTTC. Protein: CASSAGPGAKVYGYTF.

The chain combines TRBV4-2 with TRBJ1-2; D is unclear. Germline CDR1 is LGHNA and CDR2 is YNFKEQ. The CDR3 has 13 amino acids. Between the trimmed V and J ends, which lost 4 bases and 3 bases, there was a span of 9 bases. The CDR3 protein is CASSPISDYGYTF. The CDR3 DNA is TGTGCCAGCAGCCCAATAAGCGACTATGGCTACACCTTC.

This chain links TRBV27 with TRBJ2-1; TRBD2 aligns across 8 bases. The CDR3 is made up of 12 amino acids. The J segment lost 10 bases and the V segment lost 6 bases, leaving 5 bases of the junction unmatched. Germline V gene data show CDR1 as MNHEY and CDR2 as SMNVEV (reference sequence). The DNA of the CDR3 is TGTGCCAGCAGGAACGGGGGGGGAGAGCAGTTCTTC. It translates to CASRNGGGEQFF.

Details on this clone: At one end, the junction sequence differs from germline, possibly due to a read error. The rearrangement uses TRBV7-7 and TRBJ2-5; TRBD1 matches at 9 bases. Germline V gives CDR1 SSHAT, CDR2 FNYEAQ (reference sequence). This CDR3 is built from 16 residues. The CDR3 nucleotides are TGTGCTAGCAGCTTACTAGGACAGGGGCAGGGGAAGACCCAGTACTTC. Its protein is CASSLLGQGQGKTQYF.

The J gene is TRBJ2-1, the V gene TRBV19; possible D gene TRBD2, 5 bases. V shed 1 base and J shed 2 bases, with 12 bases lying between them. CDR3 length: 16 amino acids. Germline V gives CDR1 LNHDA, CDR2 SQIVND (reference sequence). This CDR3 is CASSIAAGGAYNEQFF. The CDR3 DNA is TGTGCCAGTAGTATAGCTGCGGGTGGGGCCTACAATGAGCAGTTCTTC.

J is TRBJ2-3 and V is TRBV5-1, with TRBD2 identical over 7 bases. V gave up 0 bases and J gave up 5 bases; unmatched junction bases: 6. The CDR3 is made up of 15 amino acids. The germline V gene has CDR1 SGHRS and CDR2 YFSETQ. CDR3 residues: CASSLAKTGGDTQYF. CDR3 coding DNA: TGCGCCAGCAGCTTGGCCAAAACGGGAGGAGATACGCAGTATTTT. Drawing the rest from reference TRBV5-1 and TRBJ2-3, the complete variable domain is KAGVTQTPRYLIKTRGQQVTLSCSPISGHRSVSWYQQTPGQGLQFLFEYFSETQRNKGNFPGRFSGRQFSNSRSEMNVSTLELGDSALYLCASSLAKTGGDTQYFGPGTRLTVL.

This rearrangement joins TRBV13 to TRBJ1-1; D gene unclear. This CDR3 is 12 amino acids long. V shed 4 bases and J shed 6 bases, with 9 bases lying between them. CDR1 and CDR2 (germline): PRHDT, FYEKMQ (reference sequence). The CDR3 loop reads CASSSAGAEAFF. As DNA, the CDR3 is TGTGCCAGCAGCTCCGCGGGCGCTGAAGCTTTCTTT.

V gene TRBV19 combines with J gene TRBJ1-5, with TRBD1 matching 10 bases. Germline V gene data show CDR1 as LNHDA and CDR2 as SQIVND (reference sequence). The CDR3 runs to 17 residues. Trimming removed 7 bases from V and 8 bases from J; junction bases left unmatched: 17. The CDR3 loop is CASKGYRDRGGREPQHF. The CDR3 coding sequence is TGTGCCAGTAAGGGATACCGGGACAGGGGTGGTAGGGAGCCCCAGCATTTT.

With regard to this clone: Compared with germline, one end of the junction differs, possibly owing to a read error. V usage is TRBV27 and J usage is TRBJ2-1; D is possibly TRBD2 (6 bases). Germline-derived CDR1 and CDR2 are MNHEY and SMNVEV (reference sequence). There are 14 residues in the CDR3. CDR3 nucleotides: TGTGCCGGCAGTTTTGGGGGGTTTATGAATGAGCAGTTCTTC. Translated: CAGSFGGFMNEQFF.

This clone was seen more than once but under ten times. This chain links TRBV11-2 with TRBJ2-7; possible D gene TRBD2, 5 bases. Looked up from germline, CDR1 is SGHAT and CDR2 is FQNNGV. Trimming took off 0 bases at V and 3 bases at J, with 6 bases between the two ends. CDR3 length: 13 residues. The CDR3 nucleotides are TGTGCCAGCAGCTTAGAACTAGACTACGAGCAGTACTTC. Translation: CASSLELDYEQYF. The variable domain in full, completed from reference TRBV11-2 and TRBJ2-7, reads EAGVAQSPRYKIIEKRQSVAFWCNPISGHATLYWYQQILGQGPKLLIQFQNNGVVDDSQLPKDRFSAERLKGVDSTLKIQPAKLEDSAVYLCASSLELDYEQYFGPGTRLTVT.

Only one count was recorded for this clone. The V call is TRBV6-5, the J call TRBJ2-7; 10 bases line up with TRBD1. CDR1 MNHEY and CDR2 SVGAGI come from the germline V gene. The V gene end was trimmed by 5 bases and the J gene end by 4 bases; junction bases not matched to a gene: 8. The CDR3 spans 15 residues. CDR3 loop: CASSPFRTGGYEQYF. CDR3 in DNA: TGTGCCAGCAGTCCTTTTCGGACAGGGGGATACGAGCAGTACTTC.